The clone carrying this T cell receptor beta chain was counted once. Its antigen is not identified. The sample belongs to a study of T cell repertoires in cytomegalovirus infection. On the study more broadly: It was the public TCR beta signatures that indicated both CMV infection and matching HLA type.

Study-level points and caveats: The response measured ex vivo was dominated by TCR beta clonotypes (HLA-C-restricted and CMV-specific). People with CMV and the relevant HLA were identified by cumulative public TCR beta family frequency.

Trimming cost V 6 bases and J 4 bases, with 21 bases left between them. Germline assignment: CDR1 SQVTM and CDR2 ANQGSEA. The CDR3 totals 15 residues. TCRdb re-called the reads with MiXCR, one entry per CDR3 protein. In the table there are approximately 500,000 distinct CDR3 sequences, approximately 16% of which are singletons. The gene calls are TRBV29-1 and TRBJ1-2, with D possibly TRBD1 on 6 matching bases. Input material: CD8+ T cells from PBMCs. The TCR comes from a human donor in good health (CMV status not recorded). Some clones in this sample may be carry-over from other donors' samples. The CDR3 nucleotides are TGCAGCGTGCAAGGGGGGCAGGAGAGATCCTATGGCTACACCTTC. Its protein product is CSVQGGQERSYGYTF.